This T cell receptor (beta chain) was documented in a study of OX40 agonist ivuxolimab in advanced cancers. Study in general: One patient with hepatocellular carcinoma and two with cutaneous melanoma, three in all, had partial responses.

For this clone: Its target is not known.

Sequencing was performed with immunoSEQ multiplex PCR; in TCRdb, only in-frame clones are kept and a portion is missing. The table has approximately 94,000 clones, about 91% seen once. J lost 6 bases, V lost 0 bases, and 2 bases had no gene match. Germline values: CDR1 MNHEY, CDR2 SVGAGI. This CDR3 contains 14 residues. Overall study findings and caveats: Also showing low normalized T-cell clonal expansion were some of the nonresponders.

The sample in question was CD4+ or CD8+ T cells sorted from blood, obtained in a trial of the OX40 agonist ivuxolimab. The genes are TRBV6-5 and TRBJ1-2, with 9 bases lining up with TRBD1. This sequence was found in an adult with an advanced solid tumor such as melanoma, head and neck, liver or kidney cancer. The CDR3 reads CASSYSGTGHGYTF. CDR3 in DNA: TGTGCCAGCAGTTACTCGGGGACAGGGCATGGCTACACCTTC.